This T cell receptor beta chain is drawn from a study of blood T cell repertoires in COVID-19. A word on this clone: The junction differs from germline at one of its ends, possibly a read error.

Germline lookup yields CDR1 LNHDA and CDR2 SQIVND (reference sequence). CDR3 length: 14 residues. Here immunoSEQ multiplex PCR was the method, and the copy in TCRdb shows in-frame clones only, minus some. The sample holds 95,000 to 110,000 clones, around 89% seen once. The genes are TRBV19 and TRBJ2-1; 9 nucleotides agree with TRBD2. The clonotype comes from a middle-aged man with active or convalescent COVID-19. Specimen: peripheral blood. CDR3 sequence reads: CASSISGSGNGQFF. The CDR3 DNA reads TGTGCCAGTAGTATTAGCGGGAGTGGAAATGGGCAGTTCTTC.